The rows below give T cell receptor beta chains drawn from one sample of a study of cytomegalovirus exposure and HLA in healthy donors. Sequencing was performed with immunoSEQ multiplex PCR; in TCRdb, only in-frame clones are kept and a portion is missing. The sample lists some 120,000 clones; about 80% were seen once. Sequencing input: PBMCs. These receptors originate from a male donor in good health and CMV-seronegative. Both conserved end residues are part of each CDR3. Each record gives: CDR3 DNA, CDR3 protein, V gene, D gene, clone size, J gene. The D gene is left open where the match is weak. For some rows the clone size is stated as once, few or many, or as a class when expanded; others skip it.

DNA: TGTGCCAGCAGCCGCCGGGACAGGGGATACAATCAGCCCCAGCATTTT; CDR3: CASSRRDRGYNQPQHF; V: TRBV5-6; D: TRBD1; size: -; J: TRBJ1-5
DNA: TGTGCCAGCAGTTACTCTCGGGGGACCGCGCCCGGGGAGCTGTTTTTT; CDR3: CASSYSRGTAPGELFF; V: TRBV6-5; D: -; size: -; J: TRBJ2-2
DNA: TGCGCCAGCAGCTTGGACGGGACAGGGCCTCAAGAGACCCAGTACTTC; CDR3: CASSLDGTGPQETQYF; V: TRBV5-1; D: TRBD1; size: -; J: TRBJ2-5
DNA: TGCGCCAGCAGCTTACTAGCGGGAGGGCCGACCTACAATGAGCAGTTCTTC; CDR3: CASSLLAGGPTYNEQFF; V: TRBV5-1; D: TRBD2; size: -; J: TRBJ2-1
DNA: TGTGCCAGCAGCTTACGGCAGCCCAGCGACGGCTACACCTTC; CDR3: CASSLRQPSDGYTF; V: TRBV7-9; D: -; size: -; J: TRBJ1-2
DNA: TGTGCCAGCAGAGCTGGGACAGCCCAAGAGACCCAGTACTTC; CDR3: CASRAGTAQETQYF; V: TRBV2; D: TRBD1; size: once; J: TRBJ2-5
DNA: TGTGCCAGTAGTATCACTGATGAAGCTTTCTTT; CDR3: CASSITDEAFF; V: TRBV19; D: -; size: -; J: TRBJ1-1
DNA: TGTGCCAGCAGCCAAGAAGTCGACAGCTCCTACGAGCAGTACTTC; CDR3: CASSQEVDSSYEQYF; V: TRBV4-2; D: -; size: few; J: TRBJ2-7
DNA: TGTGCCAGCAGAGGGTTGTTGGGGCGCGCAGATACGCAGTATTTT; CDR3: CASRGLLGRADTQYF; V: TRBV28; D: -; size: -; J: TRBJ2-3
DNA: TGTGCCAGCAGTTCAGCAGGGGCGTCCGGGTCCTGCACCTTC; CDR3: CASSSAGASGSCTF; V: TRBV6-5; D: -; size: -; J: TRBJ1-2
DNA: TGCGCCAGCAGCCAAGTCGGGGGGGCGGCCGGGGAGCTGTTTTTT; CDR3: CASSQVGGAAGELFF; V: TRBV4-3; D: TRBD2; size: -; J: TRBJ2-2
DNA: TGTGCCAGCAGCTTCGGACAGGGGGAAATGAACACTGAAGCTTTCTTT; CDR3: CASSFGQGEMNTEAFF; V: TRBV7-9; D: TRBD1; size: -; J: TRBJ1-1
DNA: TGTGCCAGCAGCATAGGGACAGGTGAAGGGTACGAGCAGTACTTC; CDR3: CASSIGTGEGYEQYF; V: TRBV9; D: TRBD1; size: -; J: TRBJ2-7
DNA: TGTGCCAGCAGTTTGAAGGGAGCACGCGGCTACACCTTC; CDR3: CASSLKGARGYTF; V: TRBV27; D: -; size: -; J: TRBJ1-2
DNA: TGTGCCATCAGCGGGACTAGTGCGGATGAGCAGTTCTTC; CDR3: CAISGTSADEQFF; V: TRBV10-3; D: TRBD2; size: -; J: TRBJ2-1
DNA: TGTGCCAGCAGTGAGCCAGGGGGGGAAAAACTGTTTTTT; CDR3: CASSEPGGEKLFF; V: TRBV25-1; D: TRBD1; size: -; J: TRBJ1-4
DNA: TGTGCCAGCAGCTCGATCCTGACAGGTGGAAACACCATATATTTT; CDR3: CASSSILTGGNTIYF; V: TRBV7-6; D: -; size: -; J: TRBJ1-3
DNA: TGTTCCAGCACCCCAGGCACCGCAGGGGGCTTGGACGAGCAGTACTTC; CDR3: CSSTPGTAGGLDEQYF; V: TRBV7-9; D: TRBD1; size: -; J: TRBJ2-7
DNA: TGTGCCTGGAGACTAGCGGGAGGGCCCAGTGAGCAGTTCTTC; CDR3: CAWRLAGGPSEQFF; V: TRBV30; D: TRBD2; size: -; J: TRBJ2-1
DNA: TGTGCCAGCTCACCCTTAGGGACAGGGCAAATTTTT; CDR3: CASSPLGTGQIF; V: TRBV18; D: TRBD1; size: -; J: TRBJ1-1
DNA: TGTGCCAGCAGCCAAGCCCAAGCTAGCGGGAACCTAGCCAAAAACATTCAGTACTTC; CDR3: CASSQAQASGNLAKNIQYF; V: TRBV4-2; D: TRBD2; size: medium-sized; J: TRBJ2-4
DNA: TGTGCCAGCAGCGTAGAAATAAACACTGAAGCTTTCTTT; CDR3: CASSVEINTEAFF; V: TRBV9; D: -; size: -; J: TRBJ1-1
DNA: TGTGCCAGCAGCTCACTCCCGGGACTCTACAATGAGCAGTTCTTC; CDR3: CASSSLPGLYNEQFF; V: TRBV7-6; D: -; size: -; J: TRBJ2-1